These 15 T cell receptor beta chains were sequenced from one sample in a study of blood T cell repertoires in COVID-19. TCRdb keeps only in-frame clones here, not all; method: immunoSEQ multiplex PCR. The table lists around 180,000 clones, about 86% of them singletons. Input material: peripheral blood. Receptors originate from a woman in her twenties or thirties with active or convalescent COVID-19.

This clone has only one observation. The V and J genes are TRBV5-6 and TRBJ1-1; 7 bases are shared with TRBD1. The CDR3 spans 12 residues. Germline trimming cut 3 bases from V and 6 bases from J; bases unmatched to any gene: 2. Germline V gene sequence: CDR1 SGHDT, CDR2 YYEEEE. The CDR3 DNA sequence: TGTGCCAGCAGCTGGGACAGCTCTGAAGCTTTCTTT. It specifies CASSWDSSEAFF.

The rearrangement joins TRBV7-8 to TRBJ1-1; D gene unclear. The V and J ends lost 5 bases and 1 base respectively, with 8 bases between them. The germline V gene has CDR1 SGHVS and CDR2 FQNEAQ. This CDR3 region has 13 residues. The CDR3 reads CASSQARNTEAFF. In DNA, the CDR3 is TGTGCCAGCAGCCAGGCTAGGAACACTGAAGCTTTCTTT. Full variable domain (rest looked up from reference TRBV7-8 and TRBJ1-1): GAGVSQSPRYKVAKRGQDVALRCDPISGHVSLFWYQQALGQGPEFLTYFQNEAQLDKSGLPSDRFFAERPEGSVSTLKIQRTQQEDSAVYLCASSQARNTEAFFGQGTRLTVV.

The V call is TRBV10-3, the J call TRBJ2-3; 10 positions match TRBD2. The V segment lost 10 bases and the J segment 2 bases; nucleotides outside the gene matches: 3. Germline V CDR1 and CDR2: ENHRY, SYGVKD. The CDR3 length is 13 residues. The CDR3 spells CATSGGITDTQYF. For the CDR3, the DNA is TGTGCCACTAGCGGGGGCATCACAGATACGCAGTATTTT.

This chain links TRBV12-5 with TRBJ2-5, with TRBD2 as a possible D gene (7 bases). CDR1 and CDR2 from the germline V gene are LGHNT and FRNRAP. CDR3 length: 13 residues. V shed 2 bases and J shed 5 bases, with 9 bases lying between them. Written as DNA, the CDR3 is TGTGCTAGTGGTTTGCGGGGGGCGGAGACCCAGTACTTC. Translating gives CASGLRGAETQYF.

The chain combines TRBV7-2 with TRBJ1-1; maybe TRBD1 (5 bases). Germline lookup yields CDR1 SGHTA and CDR2 FQGNSA. The V gene lost 2 bases and the J gene lost 5 bases, with 12 bases spanning the gap. This CDR3 region has 14 residues. The CDR3 DNA reads TGTGCCAGCAGCTTATTTGGGGGGAATACTGAAGCTTTCTTT. This codes for CASSLFGGNTEAFF.

The chain recombines TRBV9 with TRBJ1-6; D may be TRBD1 (6 bases). The CDR3 is 14 residues long. The V end was cut by 3 bases, the J end by 9 bases, with 13 bases between. Per the germline V gene, CDR1 is SGDLS and CDR2 is YYNGEE. The chain's CDR3 is CASSATGQTSPLHF. As DNA, the CDR3 is TGTGCCAGCAGCGCCACGGGACAAACTTCACCCCTCCACTTT.

V gene TRBV18 combines with J gene TRBJ1-5, with TRBD1 matching over 10 bases. From germline, CDR1 is KGHSH and CDR2 LQKENI. The CDR3 has 16 amino acids. J lost 6 bases, V lost 2 bases, and 7 bases had no gene match. CDR3 sequence: CASSPSGGTGVQPQHF. DNA for the CDR3: TGTGCCAGCTCACCAAGCGGCGGGACAGGGGTTCAGCCCCAGCATTTT.

This clone was picked up one time. This rearrangement joins TRBV3-1 (or the pseudogene TRBV3-2) to TRBJ2-1; TRBD2 matches at 14 bases. The junction had 10 bases not matched to a gene; V was cut back by 7 bases and J by 8 bases. CDR1 and CDR2 from the germline V gene are LGHDT and YNNKEL (reference sequence). This CDR3 has 16 amino acids. The CDR3 region is CASTHSGTSGRDEQFF. CDR3 nucleotides: TGTGCCAGCACCCACTCCGGGACTAGCGGGAGAGATGAGCAGTTCTTC.

The chain combines TRBV5-1 with TRBJ2-1; perhaps TRBD1 as D (6 bases). The germline CDR1 and CDR2 sequences are SGHRS and YFSETQ. The ends were cut back, 3 bases at V and 3 bases at J, with 16 bases in the middle. This CDR3 region has 16 residues. CDR3 sequence (DNA): TGCGCCAGCAGCTCCACCGGGACACCCCTCTACAATGAGCAGTTCTTC. Amino acid sequence: CASSSTGTPLYNEQFF.

The rearrangement links TRBV24-1 to TRBJ2-5; 7 bases are a match to TRBD1. Losses at the gene ends were 1 base for V and 3 bases for J; bases not matched to a gene: 1. CDR3 length: 14 amino acids. CDR1 and CDR2 (germline): KGHDR, SFDVKD. The CDR3 region is CATSDLGGEETQYF. CDR3 DNA sequence: TGTGCCACCAGTGATTTAGGGGGCGAAGAGACCCAGTACTTC.

This clone was recorded a few times. The V call is TRBV18, the J call TRBJ2-7, with TRBD1 matching over 9 bases. The V gene's germline CDR1 is KGHSH and CDR2 LQKENI. The CDR3 totals 14 residues. Unmatched junction bases numbered 8, after V lost 5 bases and J lost 6 bases. For the CDR3, the DNA is TGTGCCAGCTCAGACAGGACAGGGGTGGGCGAGCAGTACTTC. It translates to CASSDRTGVGEQYF.

The V call is TRBV24-1, the J call TRBJ1-1; the D is unclear. V was trimmed by 10 bases and J by 1 base, leaving 12 bases between them. Germline V gene sequence: CDR1 KGHDR, CDR2 SFDVKD. The CDR3 sequence is 13 residues long. CDR3 loop: CATADRENTEAFF. The CDR3 nucleotides read TGTGCCACAGCCGACCGGGAGAACACTGAAGCTTTCTTT.

This clone was seen a handful of times. The gene calls are TRBV6-5 and TRBJ1-1; TRBD1 might be the D (6 bases). Trimming stripped 6 bases from V and 4 bases from J, with 18 bases between. Germline V CDR1 and CDR2: MNHEY, SVGAGI. The length of the CDR3 is 15 residues. The CDR3 reads CASSTGWGVGTEAFF. CDR3 DNA: TGTGCCAGCAGCACAGGGTGGGGAGTTGGCACTGAAGCTTTCTTT.

This chain joins TRBV3-1 (or the pseudogene TRBV3-2) and TRBJ1-1; D is ambiguous. V was shortened by 4 bases and J by 0 bases, with 9 bases between the two germline ends. The CDR3 is 14 amino acids. Germline V gives CDR1 LGHDT, CDR2 YNNKEL (reference sequence). The DNA for the CDR3 is TGTGCCAGCAGCCCCCGCGGGATGAACACTGAAGCTTTCTTT. Translated: CASSPRGMNTEAFF.

Here the CDR3 reads CASSPGIYNEQFF. Here the CDR3 DNA reads TGTGCCAGCAGCCCGGGGATTTACAATGAGCAGTTCTTC. The gene calls are TRBV7-9 and TRBJ2-1, with D possibly matching TRBD2 (5 bases). V lost 5 bases and J lost 4, with 9 bases in between. This CDR3 contains 13 residues. Germline loops: CDR1 SEHNR, CDR2 FQNEAQ (reference sequence).